The 10 T cell receptor beta chains below come from one sample, sequenced in a study of early stage breast cancer tumors. Clones were read by immunoSEQ multiplex PCR, and TCRdb kept only the in-frame ones, dropping some. The sample contains around 5,000 clones, about 56% of which appear only once. Sequences were obtained from breast tumor tissue. The receptors derive from a person aged 45-60 years with breast cancer.

This clone has a handful of counts. The chain's CDR3 is CASSFEVQFNTEAFF. The CDR3 DNA reads as TGTGCCAGCAGCTTCGAAGTTCAGTTCAACACTGAAGCTTTCTTT. The chain uses TRBV7-8 and TRBJ1-1, with no clear D. With 3 bases removed from V and 2 bases from J, the gap between germline ends came to 13 bases. Germline V gives CDR1 SGHVS, CDR2 FQNEAQ. The CDR3 covers 15 residues.

J is TRBJ2-1 and V is TRBV28; possibly TRBD1 or TRBD2 for D (5 bases each). Germline assignment: CDR1 MDHEN and CDR2 SYDVKM. V was shortened by 8 bases and J by 1 base, with 6 bases between the two germline ends. The CDR3 is made up of 12 amino acids. CDR3 DNA sequence: TGTGCCAGCGGGGGTTCCTACAATGAGCAGTTCTTC. Its protein is CASGGSYNEQFF.

This clone was observed a handful of times. The chain couples TRBV30 to TRBJ1-2; no clear D. CDR1 is GTSNPN, CDR2 SVGIG, per germline (reference sequence). The CDR3 contains 14 residues. V was trimmed by 6 bases and J by 5 bases, leaving 19 bases between them. The CDR3 sequence is CACSSHRVRYGYTF. For the CDR3, the DNA is TGTGCCTGCAGCTCACACCGGGTTCGGTATGGCTACACCTTC.

This clone is labeled as large. The chain joins TRBV6-1 to TRBJ1-2; D might be TRBD1 (5 bases). The germline gives CDR1 MNHNS, CDR2 SASEGT. This CDR3 has 14 residues. Trimming took 2 bases from V and 3 from J, leaving 10 bases between them. In DNA form, the CDR3 reads TGTGCCAGCAGTGAACAGGTGGGGGACTATGGCTACACCTTC. Its translation is CASSEQVGDYGYTF.

This clone was counted between two and nine times. The chain uses TRBV7-6 and TRBJ2-5; D is undetermined. Trimming removed 4 bases from V and 0 bases from J, with 18 bases in between. The CDR3 sequence is 17 residues long. Germline CDR1 reads SGHVS; CDR2 reads FNYEAQ. This chain's CDR3 is CASSSAGRTNYQETQYF. The CDR3 nucleotides are TGTGCCAGCAGCTCCGCCGGCAGAACTAATTACCAAGAGACCCAGTACTTC. Combining the CDR3 with reference TRBV7-6 and TRBJ2-5 gives the whole variable domain GAGVSQSPRYKVTKRGQDVALRCDPISGHVSLYWYRQALGQGPEFLTYFNYEAQQDKSGLPNDRFSAERPEGSISTLTIQRTEQRDSAMYRCASSSAGRTNYQETQYFGPGTRLLVL.

V gene TRBV14 combines with J gene TRBJ2-7, with TRBD1 matching 7 bases. With V trimmed by 4 bases and J by 2 bases, 11 bases remained unmatched. Germline assignment: CDR1 SGHDN and CDR2 FVKESK. CDR3 size: 16 residues. This CDR3 is CASSPPRTGVTYEQYF. The DNA for the CDR3 is TGTGCCAGCAGCCCCCCGAGGACAGGAGTTACCTACGAGCAGTACTTC.

This clone was recorded a few times. The chain employs TRBV7-2 and TRBJ1-2; D remains ambiguous. V shed 5 bases and J shed 4 bases, with 11 bases lying between them. Germline CDR1 is SGHTA and CDR2 is FQGNSA. CDR3 size: 13 residues. CDR3 in amino acids: CASSEGGGYGYTF. CDR3 DNA: TGTGCCAGCAGCGAGGGAGGCGGCTATGGCTACACCTTC.

J is TRBJ1-2 and V is TRBV6-4; D is undetermined. CDR1 is MRHNA and CDR2 is SNTAGT in the germline V gene. The V end was cut by 5 bases, the J end by 0 bases, with 16 bases between. The CDR3 loop spans 16 amino acids. The CDR3 DNA sequence: TGTGCCAGCAGTTCCCCCGTTTTCCAGACTAACTATGGCTACACCTTC. Translating it yields CASSSPVFQTNYGYTF.

The chain joins TRBV5-5 to TRBJ1-4; D gene unclear. V was clipped by 6 bases and J by 8 bases, with 14 bases between them. Germline values: CDR1 SGHKS, CDR2 YYEKEE (reference sequence). The CDR3 is 13 residues long. The CDR3 loop reads CASTTDVGEKLFF. CDR3 DNA: TGTGCCAGCACCACGGATGTCGGGGAAAAACTGTTTTTT.

This clone was seen a handful of times. This CDR3 reads CASSERGFRVEAFF. As DNA, the CDR3 is TGTGCCAGCAGTGAACGGGGGTTTAGGGTTGAAGCTTTCTTT. This sequence joins TRBV6-1 and TRBJ1-1, with a possible D match to TRBD1 (5 bases). The CDR3 contains 14 residues. Trimming shortened V by 2 bases and J by 7 bases, and 14 bases separated the two germline ends. Germline V gene data show CDR1 as MNHNS and CDR2 as SASEGT.